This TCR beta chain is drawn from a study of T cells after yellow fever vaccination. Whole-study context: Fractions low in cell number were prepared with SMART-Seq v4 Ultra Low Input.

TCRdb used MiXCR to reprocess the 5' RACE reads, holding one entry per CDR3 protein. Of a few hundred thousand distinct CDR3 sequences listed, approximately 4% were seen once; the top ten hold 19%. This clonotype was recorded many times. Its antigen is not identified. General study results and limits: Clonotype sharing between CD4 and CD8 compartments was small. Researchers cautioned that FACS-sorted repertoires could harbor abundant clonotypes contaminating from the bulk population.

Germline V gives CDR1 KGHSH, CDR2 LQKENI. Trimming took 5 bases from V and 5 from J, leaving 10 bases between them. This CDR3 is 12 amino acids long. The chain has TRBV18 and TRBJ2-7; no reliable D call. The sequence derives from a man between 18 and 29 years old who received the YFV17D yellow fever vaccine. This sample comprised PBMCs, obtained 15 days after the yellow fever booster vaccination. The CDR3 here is CASSEQMDEQYF. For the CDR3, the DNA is TGTGCCAGCTCAGAACAGATGGACGAGCAGTACTTC.